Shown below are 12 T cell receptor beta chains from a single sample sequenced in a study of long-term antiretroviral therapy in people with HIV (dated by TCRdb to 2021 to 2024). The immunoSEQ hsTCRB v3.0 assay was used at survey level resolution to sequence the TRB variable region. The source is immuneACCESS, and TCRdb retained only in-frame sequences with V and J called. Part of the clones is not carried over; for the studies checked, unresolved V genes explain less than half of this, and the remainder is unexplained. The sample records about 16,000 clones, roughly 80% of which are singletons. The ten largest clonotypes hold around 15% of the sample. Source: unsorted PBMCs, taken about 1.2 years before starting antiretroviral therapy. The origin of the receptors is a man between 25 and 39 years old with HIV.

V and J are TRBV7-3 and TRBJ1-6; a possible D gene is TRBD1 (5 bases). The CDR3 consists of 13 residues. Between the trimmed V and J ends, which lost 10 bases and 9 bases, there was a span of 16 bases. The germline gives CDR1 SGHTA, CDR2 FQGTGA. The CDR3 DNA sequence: TGTGCCACGGGGGAGAGCCATGGTTCACCCCTCCACTTT. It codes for CATGESHGSPLHF.

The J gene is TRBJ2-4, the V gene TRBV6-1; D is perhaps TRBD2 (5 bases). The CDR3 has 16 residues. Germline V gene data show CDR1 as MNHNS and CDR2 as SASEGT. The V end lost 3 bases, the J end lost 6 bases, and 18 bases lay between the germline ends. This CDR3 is CASSELASSPGNIQYF. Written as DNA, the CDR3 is TGTGCCAGCAGTGAGCTGGCCTCTAGCCCCGGAAACATTCAGTACTTC.

CDR3 residues: CASSWLRLYTQYF. The CDR3 nucleotides are TGTGCCAGCAGTTGGTTGCGCCTATATACGCAGTATTTT. The chain has TRBV28 and TRBJ2-3; D unclear. Germline V gives CDR1 MDHEN, CDR2 SYDVKM. The CDR3 length is 13 residues. The V gene lost 4 bases and the J gene lost 7 bases, with 12 bases spanning the gap.

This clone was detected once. The CDR3 nucleotides read TGCGCCAGCACCTATAGCGGGGGGGCGTTGGATACGCAGTATTTT. As protein: CASTYSGGALDTQYF. V usage is TRBV4-1 and J usage is TRBJ2-3; 11 bases line up with TRBD2. The CDR3 runs to 15 residues. J lost 6 bases, V lost 7 bases, and 9 bases had no gene match. Per germline, CDR1 MGHRA and CDR2 YSYEKL.

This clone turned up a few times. The CDR3 coding sequence is TGTGCCAGTGCAGGGTTCTCTGGAAACACCATATATTTT. Translated: CASAGFSGNTIYF. V is TRBV6-1 and J is TRBJ1-3; TRBD1 might be the D (5 bases). Per the germline V gene, CDR1 is MNHNS and CDR2 is SASEGT. Trimming took 9 bases from V and 0 from J, leaving 9 bases between them. The CDR3 is made up of 13 amino acids.

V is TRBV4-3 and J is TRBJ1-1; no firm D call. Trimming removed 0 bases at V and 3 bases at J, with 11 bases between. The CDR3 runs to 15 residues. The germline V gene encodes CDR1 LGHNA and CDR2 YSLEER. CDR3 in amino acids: CASSQDREPYTEAFF. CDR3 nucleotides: TGCGCCAGCAGCCAAGATAGGGAACCTTACACTGAAGCTTTCTTT.

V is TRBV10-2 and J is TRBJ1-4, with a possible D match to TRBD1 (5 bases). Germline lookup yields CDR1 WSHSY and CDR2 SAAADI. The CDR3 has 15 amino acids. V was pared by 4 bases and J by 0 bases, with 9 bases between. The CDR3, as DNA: TGCGCCAGCAGTGCCTCGACAGCAACTAATGAAAAACTGTTTTTT. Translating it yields CASSASTATNEKLFF.

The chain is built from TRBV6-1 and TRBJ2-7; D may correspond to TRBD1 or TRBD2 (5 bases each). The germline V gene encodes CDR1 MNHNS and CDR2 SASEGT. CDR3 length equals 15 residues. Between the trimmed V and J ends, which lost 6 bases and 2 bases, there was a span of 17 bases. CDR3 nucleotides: TGTGCCAGCAGATCCTCCGGGACGGCAGCCTACGAGCAGTACTTC. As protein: CASRSSGTAAYEQYF.

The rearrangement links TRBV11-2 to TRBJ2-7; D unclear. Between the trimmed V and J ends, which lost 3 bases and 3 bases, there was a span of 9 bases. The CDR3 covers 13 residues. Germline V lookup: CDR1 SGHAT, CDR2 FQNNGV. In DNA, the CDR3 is TGTGCCAGCAGCTTGAGCGTGGACTACGAGCAGTACTTC. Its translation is CASSLSVDYEQYF.

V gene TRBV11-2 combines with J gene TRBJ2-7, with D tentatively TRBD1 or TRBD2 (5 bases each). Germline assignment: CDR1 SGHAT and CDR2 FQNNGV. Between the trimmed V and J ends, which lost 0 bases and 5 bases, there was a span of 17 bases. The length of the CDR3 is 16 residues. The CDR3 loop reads CASSLDWGRLGDEQYF. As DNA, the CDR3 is TGTGCCAGCAGCTTAGATTGGGGACGACTCGGGGACGAGCAGTACTTC. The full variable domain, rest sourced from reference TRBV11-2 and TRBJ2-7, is EAGVAQSPRYKIIEKRQSVAFWCNPISGHATLYWYQQILGQGPKLLIQFQNNGVVDDSQLPKDRFSAERLKGVDSTLKIQPAKLEDSAVYLCASSLDWGRLGDEQYFGPGTRLTVT.

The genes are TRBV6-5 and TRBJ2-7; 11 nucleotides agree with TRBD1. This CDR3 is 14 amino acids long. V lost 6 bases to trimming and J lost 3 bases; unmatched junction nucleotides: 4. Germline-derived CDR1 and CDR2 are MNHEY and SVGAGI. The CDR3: CASRSGTGGYEQYF. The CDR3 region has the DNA TGTGCCAGCAGATCCGGGACAGGGGGCTACGAGCAGTACTTC.

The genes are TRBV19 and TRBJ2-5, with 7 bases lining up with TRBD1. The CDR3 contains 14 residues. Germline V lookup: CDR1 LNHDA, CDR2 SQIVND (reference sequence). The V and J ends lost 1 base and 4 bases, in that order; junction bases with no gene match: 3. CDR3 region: CASSIVTGVETQYF. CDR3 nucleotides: TGTGCCAGTAGTATAGTCACAGGGGTAGAGACCCAGTACTTC.